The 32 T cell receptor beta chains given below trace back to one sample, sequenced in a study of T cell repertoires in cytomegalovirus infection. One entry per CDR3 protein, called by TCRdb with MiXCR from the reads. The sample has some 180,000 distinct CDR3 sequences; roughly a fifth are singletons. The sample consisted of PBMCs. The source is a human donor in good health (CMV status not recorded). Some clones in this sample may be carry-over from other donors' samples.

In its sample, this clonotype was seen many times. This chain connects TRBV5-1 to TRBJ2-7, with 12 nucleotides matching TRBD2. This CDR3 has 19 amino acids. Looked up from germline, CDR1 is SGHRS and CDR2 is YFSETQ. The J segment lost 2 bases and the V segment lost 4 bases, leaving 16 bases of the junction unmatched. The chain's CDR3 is CASSREPGLAGLITYEQYF. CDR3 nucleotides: TGCGCCAGCAGCCGCGAACCGGGACTAGCGGGCCTCATAACCTACGAGCAGTACTTC. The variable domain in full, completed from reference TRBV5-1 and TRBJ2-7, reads KAGVTQTPRYLIKTRGQQVTLSCSPISGHRSVSWYQQTPGQGLQFLFEYFSETQRNKGNFPGRFSGRQFSNSRSEMNVSTLELGDSALYLCASSREPGLAGLITYEQYFGPGTRLTVT.

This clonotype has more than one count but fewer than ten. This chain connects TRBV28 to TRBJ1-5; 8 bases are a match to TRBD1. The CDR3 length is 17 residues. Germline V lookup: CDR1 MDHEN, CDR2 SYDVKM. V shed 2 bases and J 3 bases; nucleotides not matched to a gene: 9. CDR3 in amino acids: CASSLLIRTGNNQPQHF. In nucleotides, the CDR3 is TGTGCCAGCAGTTTACTGATCCGGACAGGGAACAATCAGCCCCAGCATTTT.

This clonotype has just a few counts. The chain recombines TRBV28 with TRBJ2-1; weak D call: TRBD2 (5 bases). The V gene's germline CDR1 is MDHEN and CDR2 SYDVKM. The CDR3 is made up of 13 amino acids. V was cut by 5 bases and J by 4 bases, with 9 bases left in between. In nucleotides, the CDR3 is TGTGCCAGCAGTCGGGAAGGATACAATGAGCAGTTCTTC. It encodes CASSREGYNEQFF.

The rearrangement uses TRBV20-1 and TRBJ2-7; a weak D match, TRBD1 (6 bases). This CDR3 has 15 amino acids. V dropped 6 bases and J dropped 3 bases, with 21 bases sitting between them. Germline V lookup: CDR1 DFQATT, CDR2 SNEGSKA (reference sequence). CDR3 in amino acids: CSAALGARGNYEQYF. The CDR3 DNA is TGCAGTGCCGCACTGGGGGCACGAGGAAACTACGAGCAGTACTTC.

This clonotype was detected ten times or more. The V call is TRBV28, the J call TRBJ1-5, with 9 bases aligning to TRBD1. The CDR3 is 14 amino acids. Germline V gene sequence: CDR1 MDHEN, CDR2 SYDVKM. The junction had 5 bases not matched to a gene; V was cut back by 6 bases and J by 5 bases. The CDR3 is CASSSGTGYQPQHF. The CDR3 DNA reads TGTGCCAGCAGCTCCGGGACAGGGTATCAGCCCCAGCATTTT. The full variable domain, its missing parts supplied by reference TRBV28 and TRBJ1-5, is DVKVTQSSRYLVKRTGEKVFLECVQDMDHENMFWYRQDPGLGLRLIYFSYDVKMKEKGDIPEGYSVSREKKERFSLILESASTNQTSMYLCASSSGTGYQPQHFGDGTRLSIL.

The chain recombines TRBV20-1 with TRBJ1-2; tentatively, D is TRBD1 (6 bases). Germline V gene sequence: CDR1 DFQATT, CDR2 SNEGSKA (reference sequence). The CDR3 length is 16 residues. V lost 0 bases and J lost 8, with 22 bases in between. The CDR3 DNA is TGCAGTGCTAGAGATGCCCCATGGGACATCCGGGAGGGCTACACCTTC. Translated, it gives CSARDAPWDIREGYTF.

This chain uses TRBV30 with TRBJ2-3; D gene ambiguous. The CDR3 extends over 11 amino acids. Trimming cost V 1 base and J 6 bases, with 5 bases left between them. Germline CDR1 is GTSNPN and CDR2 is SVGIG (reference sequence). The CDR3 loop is CAWSALDTQYF. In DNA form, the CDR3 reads TGTGCCTGGAGTGCCCTGGATACGCAGTATTTT.

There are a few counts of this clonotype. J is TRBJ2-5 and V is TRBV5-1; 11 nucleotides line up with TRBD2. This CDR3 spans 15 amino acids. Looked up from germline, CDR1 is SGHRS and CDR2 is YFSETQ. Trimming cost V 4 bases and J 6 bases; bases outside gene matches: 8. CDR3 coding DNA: TGCGCCAGCAGCCCGGGACTAGCGGTGGGGAAGACCCAGTACTTC. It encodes CASSPGLAVGKTQYF.

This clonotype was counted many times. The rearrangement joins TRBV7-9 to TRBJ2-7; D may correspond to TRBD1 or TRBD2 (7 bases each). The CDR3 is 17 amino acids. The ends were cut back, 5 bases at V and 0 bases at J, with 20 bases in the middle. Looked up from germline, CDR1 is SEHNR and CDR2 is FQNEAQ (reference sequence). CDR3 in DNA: TGTGCCAGCAGCGCCAGCAGCGGGACAGCCAACTCCTACGAGCAGTACTTC. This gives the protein CASSASSGTANSYEQYF.

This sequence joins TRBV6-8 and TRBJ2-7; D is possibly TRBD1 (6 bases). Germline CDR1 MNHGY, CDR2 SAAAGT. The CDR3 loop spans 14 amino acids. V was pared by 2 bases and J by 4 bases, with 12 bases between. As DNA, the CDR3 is TGTGCCAGCAGTTACGATGGACAGCGTTACGAGCAGTACTTC. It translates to CASSYDGQRYEQYF.

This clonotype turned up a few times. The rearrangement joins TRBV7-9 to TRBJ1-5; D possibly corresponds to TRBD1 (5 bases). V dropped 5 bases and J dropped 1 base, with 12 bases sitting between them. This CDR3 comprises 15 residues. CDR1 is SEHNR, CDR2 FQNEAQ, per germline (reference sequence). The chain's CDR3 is CASSPSRGSNQPQHF. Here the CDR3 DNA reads TGTGCCAGCAGCCCTTCCCGGGGGAGCAATCAGCCCCAGCATTTT.

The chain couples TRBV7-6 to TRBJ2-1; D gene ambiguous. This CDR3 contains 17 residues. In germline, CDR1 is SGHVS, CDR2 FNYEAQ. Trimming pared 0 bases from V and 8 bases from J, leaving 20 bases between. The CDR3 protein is CASSLAAVTSRRDEQFF. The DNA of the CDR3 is TGTGCCAGCAGCTTAGCGGCGGTGACCTCTCGGCGCGATGAGCAGTTCTTC.

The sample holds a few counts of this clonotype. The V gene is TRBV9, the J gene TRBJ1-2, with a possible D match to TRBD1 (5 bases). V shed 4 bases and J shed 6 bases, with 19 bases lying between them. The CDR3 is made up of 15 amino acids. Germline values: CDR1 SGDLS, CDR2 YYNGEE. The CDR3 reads CASSLTPDGANGYTF. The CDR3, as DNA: TGTGCCAGCAGCTTAACACCCGATGGGGCCAATGGCTACACCTTC.

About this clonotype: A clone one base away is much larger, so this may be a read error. CDR3 sequence: CASSLRDRGKAFF. CDR3 in DNA: TGCGCCAGCAGCTTGAGGGACCGAGGAAAAGCTTTCTTT. The chain recombines TRBV5-1 with TRBJ1-1; D perhaps matches TRBD1 (5 bases). Germline V gene lookup returns CDR1 SGHRS and CDR2 YFSETQ. The CDR3 extends over 13 amino acids. With 1 base removed from V and 9 bases from J, the gap between germline ends came to 13 bases.

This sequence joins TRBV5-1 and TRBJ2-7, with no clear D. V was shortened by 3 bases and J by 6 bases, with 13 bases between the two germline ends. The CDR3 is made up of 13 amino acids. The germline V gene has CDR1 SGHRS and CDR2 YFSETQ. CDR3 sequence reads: CASSSDGFFEQYF. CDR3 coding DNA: TGCGCCAGCAGCTCGGACGGTTTCTTCGAGCAGTACTTC.

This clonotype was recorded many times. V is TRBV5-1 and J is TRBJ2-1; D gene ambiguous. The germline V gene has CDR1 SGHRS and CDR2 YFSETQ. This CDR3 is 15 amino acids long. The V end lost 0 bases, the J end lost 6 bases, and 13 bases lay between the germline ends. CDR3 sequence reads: CASSLVVSDSNEQFF. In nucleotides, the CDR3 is TGCGCCAGCAGCTTGGTAGTTTCCGATTCCAATGAGCAGTTCTTC.

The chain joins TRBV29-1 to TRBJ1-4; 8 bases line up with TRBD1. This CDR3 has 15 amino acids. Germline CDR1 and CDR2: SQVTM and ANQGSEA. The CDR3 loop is CRVQMTGVGNEKLFF. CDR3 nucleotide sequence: TGCAGGGTGCAAATGACAGGGGTCGGTAATGAAAAACTGTTTTTT.

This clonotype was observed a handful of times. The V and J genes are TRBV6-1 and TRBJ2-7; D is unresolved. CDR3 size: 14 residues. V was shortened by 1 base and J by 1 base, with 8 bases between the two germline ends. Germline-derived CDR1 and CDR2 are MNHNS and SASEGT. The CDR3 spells CASSEVETSYEQYF. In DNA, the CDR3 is TGTGCCAGCAGTGAAGTTGAAACGTCCTACGAGCAGTACTTC.

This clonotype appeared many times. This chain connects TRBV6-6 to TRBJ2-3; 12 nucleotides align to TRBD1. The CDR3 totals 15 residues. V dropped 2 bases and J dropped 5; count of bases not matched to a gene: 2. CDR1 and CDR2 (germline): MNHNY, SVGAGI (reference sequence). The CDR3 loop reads CASSYRDRGRDTQYF. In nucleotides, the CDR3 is TGTGCCAGCAGTTACCGGGACAGGGGGCGAGATACGCAGTATTTT.

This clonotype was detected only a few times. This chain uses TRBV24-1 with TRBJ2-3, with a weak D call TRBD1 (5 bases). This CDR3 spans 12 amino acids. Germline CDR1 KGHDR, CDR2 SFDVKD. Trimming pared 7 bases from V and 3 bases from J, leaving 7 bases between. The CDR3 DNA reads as TGTGCCACCAGCCCAGGGACAGATACGCAGTATTTT. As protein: CATSPGTDTQYF.

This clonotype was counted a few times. The CDR3 nucleotides are TGCAGTGCCCCAGGGGTCGACCGGGAGACCCAGTACTTC. It encodes CSAPGVDRETQYF. The V gene is TRBV20-1, the J gene TRBJ2-5, with a weak D call TRBD1 (6 bases). V lost 6 bases and J lost 5, with 16 bases in between. CDR3 length: 13 residues. Germline V gene sequence: CDR1 DFQATT, CDR2 SNEGSKA (reference sequence).

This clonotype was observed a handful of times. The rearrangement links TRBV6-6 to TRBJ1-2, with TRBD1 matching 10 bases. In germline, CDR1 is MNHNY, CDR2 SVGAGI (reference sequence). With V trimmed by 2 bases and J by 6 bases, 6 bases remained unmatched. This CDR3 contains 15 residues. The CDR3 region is CASSYQGTGVDGYTF. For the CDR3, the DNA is TGTGCCAGCAGTTACCAAGGGACAGGGGTAGATGGCTACACCTTC.

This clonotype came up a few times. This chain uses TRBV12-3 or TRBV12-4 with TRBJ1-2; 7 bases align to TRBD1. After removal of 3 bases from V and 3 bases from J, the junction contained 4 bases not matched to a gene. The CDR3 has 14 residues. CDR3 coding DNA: TGTGCCAGCAGTTTTCGACAGGGTTACTATGGCTACACCTTC. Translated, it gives CASSFRQGYYGYTF.

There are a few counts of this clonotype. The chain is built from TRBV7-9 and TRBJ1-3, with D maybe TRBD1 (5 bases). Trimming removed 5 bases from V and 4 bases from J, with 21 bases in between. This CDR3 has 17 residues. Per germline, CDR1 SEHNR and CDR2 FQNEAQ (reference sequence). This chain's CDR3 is CASSRPGADHRGNTIYF. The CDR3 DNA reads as TGTGCCAGCAGCAGGCCCGGGGCGGACCATAGGGGAAACACCATATATTTT.

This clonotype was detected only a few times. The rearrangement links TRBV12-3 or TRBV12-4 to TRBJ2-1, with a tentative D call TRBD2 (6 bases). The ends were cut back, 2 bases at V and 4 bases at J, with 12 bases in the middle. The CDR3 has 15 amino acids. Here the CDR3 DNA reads TGTGCCAGCAGTTTAAGGTGGGGGGAATACAATGAGCAGTTCTTC. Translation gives CASSLRWGEYNEQFF.

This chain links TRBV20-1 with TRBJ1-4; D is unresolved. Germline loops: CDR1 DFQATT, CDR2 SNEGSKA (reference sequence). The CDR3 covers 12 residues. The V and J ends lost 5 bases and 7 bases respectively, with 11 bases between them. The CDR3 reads CSARPAGEKLFF. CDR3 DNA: TGCAGTGCTCGACCCGCGGGTGAAAAACTGTTTTTT.

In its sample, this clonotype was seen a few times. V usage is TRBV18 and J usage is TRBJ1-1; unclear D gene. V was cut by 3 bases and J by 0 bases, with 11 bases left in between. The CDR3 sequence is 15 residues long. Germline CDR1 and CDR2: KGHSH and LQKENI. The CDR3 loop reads CASSPSGGMNTEAFF. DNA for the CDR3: TGTGCCAGCTCACCTTCCGGAGGAATGAACACTGAAGCTTTCTTT.

CDR3 sequence: CSASGGSQETQYF. DNA for the CDR3: TGCAGTGCTAGTGGAGGAAGCCAAGAGACCCAGTACTTC. The gene calls are TRBV20-1 and TRBJ2-5; possibly TRBD2 for D (5 bases). CDR1 and CDR2 from the germline V gene are DFQATT and SNEGSKA (reference sequence). This CDR3 is built from 13 residues. V was pared by 3 bases and J by 1 base, with 9 bases between.

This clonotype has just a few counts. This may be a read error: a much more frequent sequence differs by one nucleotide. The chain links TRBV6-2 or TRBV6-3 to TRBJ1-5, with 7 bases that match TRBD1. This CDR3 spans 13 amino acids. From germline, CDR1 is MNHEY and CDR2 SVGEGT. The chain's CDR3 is CASRQGSNLPQHF. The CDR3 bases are TGTGCCAGCAGACAGGGGAGCAATCTGCCCCAGCATTTT.

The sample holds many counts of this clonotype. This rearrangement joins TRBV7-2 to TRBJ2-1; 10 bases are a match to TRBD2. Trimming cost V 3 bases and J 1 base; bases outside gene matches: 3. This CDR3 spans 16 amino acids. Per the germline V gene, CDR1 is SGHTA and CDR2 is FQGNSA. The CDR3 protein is CASSFETSGSYNEQFF. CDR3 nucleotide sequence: TGTGCCAGCAGCTTCGAGACTAGCGGGTCCTACAATGAGCAGTTCTTC.

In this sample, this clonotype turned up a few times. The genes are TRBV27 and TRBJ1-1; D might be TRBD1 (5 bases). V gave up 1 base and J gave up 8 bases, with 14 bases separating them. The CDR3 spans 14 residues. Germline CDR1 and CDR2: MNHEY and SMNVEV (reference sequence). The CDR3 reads CASSLFQGRREAFF. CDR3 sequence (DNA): TGTGCCAGCAGTTTATTTCAGGGTCGGAGGGAAGCTTTCTTT.

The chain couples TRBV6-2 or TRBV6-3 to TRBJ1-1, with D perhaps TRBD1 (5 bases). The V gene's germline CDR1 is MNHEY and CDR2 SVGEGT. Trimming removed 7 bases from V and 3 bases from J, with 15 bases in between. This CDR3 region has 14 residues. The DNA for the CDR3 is TGTGCCAGCACCCAAACGGGGGGGTACACTGAAGCTTTCTTT. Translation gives CASTQTGGYTEAFF.